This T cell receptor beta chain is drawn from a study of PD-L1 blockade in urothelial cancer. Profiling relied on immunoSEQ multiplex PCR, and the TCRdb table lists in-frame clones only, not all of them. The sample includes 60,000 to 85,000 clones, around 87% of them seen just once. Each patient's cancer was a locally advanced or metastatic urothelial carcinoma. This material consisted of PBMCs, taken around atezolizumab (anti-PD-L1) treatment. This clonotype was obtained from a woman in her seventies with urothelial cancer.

The chain's CDR3 is CASNTGGTYEQYF. The CDR3 bases are TGCGCCAGCAATACAGGGGGCACCTACGAGCAGTACTTC. The chain recombines TRBV10-2 with TRBJ2-7, with 9 bases identical to TRBD1. Unmatched junction bases numbered 3, after V lost 7 bases and J lost 2 bases. The CDR3 contains 13 residues. Germline values: CDR1 WSHSY, CDR2 SAAADI.